This T cell receptor beta chain derives from a study of T-cell reconstitution after alpha-beta-depleted transplantation in children. V shed 5 bases, J shed 1 base, and the junction held 18 bases outside the gene matches. Germline values: CDR1 SGHDT, CDR2 YYEEEE. The CDR3 loop spans 20 amino acids. Molecular barcoding with unique molecular identifiers was used for the TCRbeta library. TCRdb used MiXCR to reprocess the PCR reads, holding one entry per CDR3 protein. The table lists 640,000 or so distinct CDR3 sequences, 15% to 20% of them singletons. V usage is TRBV5-6 and J usage is TRBJ1-2; 12 bases are shared with TRBD1. This sequence was found in a human donor who donated a stem cell graft to a child with acute myeloid leukemia. The starting material was PBMCs from the stem cell graft donor, obtained from the stem cell graft. CDR3 sequence reads: CASRVKGTGGNMPYNYGYTF. In DNA form, the CDR3 reads TGTGCCAGCAGGGTTAAGGGGACAGGGGGCAACATGCCGTATAACTATGGCTACACCTTC.